A selection of T cell receptor beta chains follows, all from one sample in a study of T cells after yellow fever vaccination. MiXCR, run by TCRdb on the 5' RACE reads, gives a single entry per CDR3 protein. The data show hundreds of thousands of distinct CDR3 sequences, more than 9% seen once. The material was PBMCs, obtained on the day of the yellow fever booster vaccination. These receptors were taken from a young man who received the YFV17D yellow fever vaccine. Each CDR3 is given with its conserved first and last residue. D genes are given only for firm matches. Expanded clones get a size class; other rows say once, few or many, or leave the size out.

TGTGCCAGCAGCGACCTGAGTGTCAAGAAGGTGGAATCTGAGCAGTTCTTC	CASSDLSVKKVESEQFF	few	TRBV7-6	TRBJ2-1	-
TGCGCCAGCAGCCCTAAGGCGGGGACTAGCGCTAACGAGCAGTACTTC	CASSPKAGTSANEQYF	-	TRBV4-3	TRBJ2-7	TRBD2
TGCAGTGCTCCCAGGGGAGAGACCCAGTACTTC	CSAPRGETQYF	-	TRBV20-1	TRBJ2-5	-
TGTGCCAGCAGTCCCCGGACTAGCGGGCTCTACGAGCAGTACTTC	CASSPRTSGLYEQYF	-	TRBV6-2/TRBV6-3	TRBJ2-7	TRBD2
TGTGCCAGCAGTCACCCCGGGACTAGTTACAATGAGCAGTTCTTC	CASSHPGTSYNEQFF	-	TRBV7-2	TRBJ2-1	TRBD2
TGTGCCAGCAGCCAAGCGGACAGGGGGGCCTATGGCTACACCTTC	CASSQADRGAYGYTF	few	TRBV4-2	TRBJ1-2	TRBD1
TGTGCCAGCAGTTTCCTAACCTCGGGGGCGGGGGCCAACGTCCTGACTTTC	CASSFLTSGAGANVLTF	-	TRBV27	TRBJ2-6	-
TGCGCCAGCAGCATAGGGACTAGCGGGAACGCCGATACGCAGTATTTT	CASSIGTSGNADTQYF	few	TRBV5-1	TRBJ2-3	TRBD2
TGTGCCAGCAGTCCTCTCCGATTGAACACTGAAGCTTTCTTT	CASSPLRLNTEAFF	many	TRBV12-3/TRBV12-4	TRBJ1-1	-
TGCGCCAGCAGCGTCAGGGGGCGTCACGCCGGGGAGCTGTTTTTT	CASSVRGRHAGELFF	-	TRBV5-1	TRBJ2-2	TRBD1
TGTGCCAGCAGCCCTATACCAGACAGGTCCTACGAGCAGTACTTC	CASSPIPDRSYEQYF	-	TRBV9	TRBJ2-7	-
TGTGCCAGCAGCTTAGGGACTCCCCGCTACGAGCAGTACTTC	CASSLGTPRYEQYF	-	TRBV12-3/TRBV12-4	TRBJ2-7	-
TGTGCCAGCAGTCGCCGACAGGGGGGGGGAAATGAGCAGTTCTTC	CASSRRQGGGNEQFF	few	TRBV12-3/TRBV12-4	TRBJ2-1	TRBD1
TGTGCCAGCAGGGGGGCGGGAGGCCCCACCTACAATGAGCAGTTCTTC	CASRGAGGPTYNEQFF	-	TRBV11-1	TRBJ2-1	TRBD2
TGTGCCAGCAGCCACGTGGGAGGGGTTGACGAGCAGTACTTC	CASSHVGGVDEQYF	-	TRBV3-1	TRBJ2-7	TRBD2
TGTGCCAGCAGTACAGGGCAGGCGGTGAGATCACCCCTCCACTTT	CASSTGQAVRSPLHF	few	TRBV12-3/TRBV12-4	TRBJ1-6	-
TGTGCCAGCAGCGCGAACACAGGGGGCGAGCGGTTCTTC	CASSANTGGERFF	few	TRBV7-2	TRBJ2-1	TRBD1
TGTGCCAGCAGCCCCGTAGCGGGCCTGAACACCGGGGAGCTGTTTTTT	CASSPVAGLNTGELFF	-	TRBV7-2	TRBJ2-2	TRBD2
TGTGCCACCAGTGATATCACAGGGGGAGATGAGCAGTTCTTC	CATSDITGGDEQFF	few	TRBV24-1	TRBJ2-1	TRBD1
TGTGCCAGCGACAGGGGGTCTGGGGCCAGCGTCCTGACTTTC	CASDRGSGASVLTF	-	TRBV7-9	TRBJ2-6	TRBD1
TGTGCCAGCAGACATTCCGGGACAGCCTACGAGCAGTACTTC	CASRHSGTAYEQYF	-	TRBV12-3/TRBV12-4	TRBJ2-7	TRBD1
TGTGCCAGCTCACCGGGACTAGAACACAATGAGCAGTTCTTC	CASSPGLEHNEQFF	-	TRBV18	TRBJ2-1	TRBD2
TGTGCCAGCAGAAACTTGATAGCGGGATCTGCCGGGGAGCTGTTTTTT	CASRNLIAGSAGELFF	-	TRBV6-1	TRBJ2-2	TRBD2
TGTGCCAGCAGCTCGGACTATAACTATGGCTACACCTTC	CASSSDYNYGYTF	many	TRBV5-6	TRBJ1-2	-
TGTGCCAGCAGCTCAAAGGCTAGCGGGCGAACAGGTTTCTTC	CASSSKASGRTGFF	many	TRBV7-9	TRBJ2-1	TRBD2
TGCAGTGCTATGCGGGACTCAGATACGCAGTATTTT	CSAMRDSDTQYF	few	TRBV20-1	TRBJ2-3	-
TGCGCCAGCAGCTTGAACACAGGGGAAGAGACCCAGTACTTC	CASSLNTGEETQYF	-	TRBV5-1	TRBJ2-5	TRBD1
TGTGCCAGCTCACCACACTCCCCCGGGACGATGATCTCCTACAATGAGCAGTTCTTC	CASSPHSPGTMISYNEQFF	-	TRBV18	TRBJ2-1	-
TGTGCCACCAGCAGAGATATTAGCGGGAGCTCGAGCTCCTACGAGCAGTACTTC	CATSRDISGSSSSYEQYF	few	TRBV15	TRBJ2-7	TRBD2
TGTGCCAGCATCTCGGGACAGGGGTACTACGAGCAGTACTTC	CASISGQGYYEQYF	many	TRBV28	TRBJ2-7	TRBD1
TGTGCCAGCAGCTTGGATTTGGGAGTTGGCACCGGGGAGCTGTTTTTT	CASSLDLGVGTGELFF	few	TRBV5-5	TRBJ2-2	-
TGTGCCAGCATGGGGACAGGGACAACATCAGATACGCAGTATTTT	CASMGTGTTSDTQYF	-	TRBV6-1	TRBJ2-3	TRBD1
TGTGCCAGCAAGGACAGGGGAGTTTGGTCACCCCTCCACTTT	CASKDRGVWSPLHF	-	TRBV2	TRBJ1-6	TRBD1
TGTGCCAGCAGCTCGGACAGGGGGGAACTGTTTTTT	CASSSDRGELFF	few	TRBV5-6	TRBJ1-4	TRBD1
TGCAGCGTTAAGGCGCAACAGGGGGCAGGGTTAATTACTGAAGCTTTCTTT	CSVKAQQGAGLITEAFF	-	TRBV29-1	TRBJ1-1	TRBD1
TGCAGTGCTAGAGATCTGAGGGAGCGGAGCCCCACCGGGGAGCTGTTTTTT	CSARDLRERSPTGELFF	-	TRBV20-1	TRBJ2-2	-
TGTGCCTGGAGTACCCGGGGGGGATATGAAAAACTGTTTTTT	CAWSTRGGYEKLFF	few	TRBV30	TRBJ1-4	-
TGTGCCAGCAGCTTAGAACTACCTCGGGGTAGCGGGAGGGCCAAAGATACGCAGTATTTT	CASSLELPRGSGRAKDTQYF	-	TRBV11-2	TRBJ2-3	TRBD2
TGTGCCACTAGGACAGGGGGAGAGACCCAGTACTTC	CATRTGGETQYF	-	TRBV10-3	TRBJ2-5	TRBD1
TGCGCCAGCAGCTTGACCCCTCAGGGCCTGAACACTGAAGCTTTCTTT	CASSLTPQGLNTEAFF	-	TRBV5-1	TRBJ1-1	-
TGTGCCAGCAGTTTAACAGCCATTGAAGCTTTCTTT	CASSLTAIEAFF	many	TRBV12-3/TRBV12-4	TRBJ1-1	-
TGTGCCAGCAGTTATTCCCTAGCGGGAGCCTTACACAATGAGCAGTTCTTC	CASSYSLAGALHNEQFF	few	TRBV6-5	TRBJ2-1	TRBD2
TGTGCCAGCAGTTTTTGGGAGGATCAGCCCCAGCATTTT	CASSFWEDQPQHF	few	TRBV12-3/TRBV12-4	TRBJ1-5	-
TGTGCCATCAGTGACGGAGGGGGACTAGCGGGAGGGCCTGGAAATGAGCAGTTCTTC	CAISDGGGLAGGPGNEQFF	-	TRBV10-3	TRBJ2-1	TRBD2
TGTGCCAGCAGTGGCTTGGTCCCAAGCCTCTATGGCTACACCTTC	CASSGLVPSLYGYTF	-	TRBV6-2/TRBV6-3	TRBJ1-2	-
TGTGCCAGCAGCCAGACAGGGGGCGGGTCACCCCTCCACTTT	CASSQTGGGSPLHF	few	TRBV12-3/TRBV12-4	TRBJ1-6	TRBD1
TGTGCCAGCTCACCAAGAAGCGGAGAAGAGACCCAGTACTTC	CASSPRSGEETQYF	-	TRBV18	TRBJ2-5	-
TGTGCCAGCAGTGAAAACCCGAACACTGAAGCTTTCTTT	CASSENPNTEAFF	-	TRBV2	TRBJ1-1	-
TGTGCCAGCGTTCCAACGGGGGGGTGGCGGGACCTAAAAACCCGGGAGCTGTTTTTT	CASVPTGGWRDLKTRELFF	few	TRBV12-3/TRBV12-4	TRBJ2-2	TRBD2
TGTGCCAGCAGCTCCAGGGTTGGGGAGCAGTTCTTC	CASSSRVGEQFF	many	TRBV12-3/TRBV12-4	TRBJ2-1	-
TGTGCCAGCAGCGTAGGATACACTAGCCCCCCTAGCACAGATACGCAGTATTTT	CASSVGYTSPPSTDTQYF	-	TRBV9	TRBJ2-3	-
TGCGCCAGCAGCTGGGACGGTAGCACAGATACGCAGTATTTT	CASSWDGSTDTQYF	-	TRBV5-1	TRBJ2-3	-
TGTGCCAGCAGTACCGGGACATTCCAAGAGACCCAGTACTTC	CASSTGTFQETQYF	many	TRBV12-3/TRBV12-4	TRBJ2-5	-
TGTGCCAGCAGCCAGGCCAGAAACTCCGGGACAGGGGGGATGAACACTGAAGCTTTCTTT	CASSQARNSGTGGMNTEAFF	-	TRBV3-1	TRBJ1-1	TRBD1